Sequencing of this T cell receptor beta chain was carried out in a study of blood T cell repertoires in COVID-19 (dated by TCRdb to about 2020). Some background on the complete study: Samples from collaborators originated in the United States, Italy and Spain and spanned both the acute and convalescent phases of COVID-19. The material from the prospective study consisted of cDNA or gDNA derived from T cells, B-cell-depleted T cells, or PBMCs. Deeply sampled blood TCRbeta repertoires from subjects exposed to, actively infected with, or recovered from COVID-19 were included in the dataset. Samples came from the ongoing ImmuneRACE study (first 160 participants) plus 1,254 subjects from 6 global collaborators. Where available, HLA class I and class II types were obtained from metadata supplied by the sample provider rather than from assay-based typing. The repertoires were made available in a free public database intended to serve as a resource for research on the immune response to SARS-CoV-2. Sample metadata almost always included a de-identified subject ID, COVID-19 status, age in years and sex.

TCRbeta CDR3 regions were amplified from genomic DNA by means of the immunoSEQ Assay, a bias-controlled multiplex PCR. The paper's processing steps were these. The number of nucleated cells in each sample was estimated from the amplification of reference gene primers within the assay. Sequence reads were collapsed and filtered to measure the absolute abundance of every unique TCRbeta CDR3 rearrangement. Productive Simpson clonality was computed per sample as the square root of Simpson's diversity index over productive rearrangements. In TCRdb, the immuneACCESS table is reduced to in-frame sequences with V and J assigned. These tables do not hold every clone; where another copy was compared, an unresolved V gene accounts for under half, and the others remain unexplained. The DNA gave D and trimming, while V, J and clone size come from that table. The sample includes fewer than 300,000 clones, with roughly 84% observed a single time. Roughly 3% of the sample is taken by the ten largest.

From cysteine to phenylalanine, the CDR3 is 15 amino acids long. Left in the record is the CDR3 DNA by itself, 45 bases read in frame from the first base. V has 1 base trimmed and J has 0 bases trimmed; junction bases matching no gene number 0. The germline V gene supplies CDR1 SGHVS and CDR2 FQNEAQ. What the work shows at the level of the full study, not this receptor alone: The amount of clinical and demographic metadata varied by source and participant and was provided uncurated.

The collaborating institutions used their own protocols to collect whole blood in K2EDTA tubes. Collaborator samples were shipped for TCRbeta analysis as frozen whole blood, isolated PBMCs, or DNA extracted from either sample type. Regarding this clone: Its recognized antigen is unknown. No much larger clone is present one base from it, and per-base qualities are unavailable. This sample includes further DNA sequences coding for the same CDR3.

This sequence uses TRBV7-8 and TRBJ2-1; a stretch of 7 junction bases matches TRBD2. Sequencing was done on a sample of peripheral blood. The clonotype originates from a woman aged 18-35 years with acute or convalescent COVID-19. The DNA sequence is given as TGTGCCAGCAGCTTAGGGACTAGCTCCTACAATGAGCAGTTCTTC. This yields the protein CASSLGTSSYNEQFF.